The T cell receptor (beta chain) under discussion was sequenced for a study of PD-L1 blockade in urothelial cancer. Study details: About 90% of the 29 patients were men who had bladder-origin urothelial cancer.

The method was immunoSEQ multiplex PCR; TCRdb's version includes in-frame clones alone and lacks a portion of them. The sample has tens of thousands of clones; under 90% are singletons. V dropped 0 bases and J dropped 0 bases, with 12 bases sitting between them. The CDR3 totals 16 residues. From germline, CDR1 is SGDLS and CDR2 YYNGEE. Locally advanced or metastatic urothelial carcinoma was diagnosed in the patients. The chain has TRBV9 and TRBJ1-1; possibly TRBD1 for D (6 bases). The source of this sequence is a man aged 65 to 85 with urothelial cancer. The source material was PBMCs, sampled around atezolizumab (anti-PD-L1) treatment. The CDR3 loop reads CASSVGPGVLNTEAFF. The CDR3 DNA reads as TGTGCCAGCAGCGTAGGGCCAGGGGTTCTGAACACTGAAGCTTTCTTT.